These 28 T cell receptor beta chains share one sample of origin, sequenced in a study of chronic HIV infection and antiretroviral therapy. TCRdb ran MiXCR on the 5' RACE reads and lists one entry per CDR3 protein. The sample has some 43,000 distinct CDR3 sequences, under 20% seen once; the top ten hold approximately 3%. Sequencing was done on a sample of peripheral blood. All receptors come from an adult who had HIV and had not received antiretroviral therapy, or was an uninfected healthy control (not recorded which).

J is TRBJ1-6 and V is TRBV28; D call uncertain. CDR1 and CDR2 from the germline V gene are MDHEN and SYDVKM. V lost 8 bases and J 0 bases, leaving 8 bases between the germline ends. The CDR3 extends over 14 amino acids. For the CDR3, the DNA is TGTGCCAGCGCGGCGAGCTCCTATAATTCACCCCTCCACTTT. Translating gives CASAASSYNSPLHF.

The CDR3 sequence is CASSSGSRNEQFF. The CDR3 DNA is TGTGCCAGCAGTTCAGGGTCCAGAAATGAGCAGTTCTTC. This chain connects TRBV28 to TRBJ2-1; perhaps TRBD1 as D (5 bases). The germline V gene encodes CDR1 MDHEN and CDR2 SYDVKM. Between the trimmed V and J ends, which lost 4 bases and 7 bases, there was a span of 11 bases. This CDR3 contains 13 residues.

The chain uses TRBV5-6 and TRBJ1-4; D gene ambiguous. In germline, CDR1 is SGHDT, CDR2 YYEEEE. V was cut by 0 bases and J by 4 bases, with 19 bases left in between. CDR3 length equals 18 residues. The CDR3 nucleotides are TGTGCCAGCAGCTTGGCCCAAGTCGCCCTCGCAAGTAATGAAAAACTGTTTTTT. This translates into CASSLAQVALASNEKLFF.

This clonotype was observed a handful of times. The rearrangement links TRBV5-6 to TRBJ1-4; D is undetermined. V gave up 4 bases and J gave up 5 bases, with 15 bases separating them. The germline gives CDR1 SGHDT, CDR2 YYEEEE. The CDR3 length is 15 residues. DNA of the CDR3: TGTGCCAGCAGCCCGGGAGGAGGTCCAAATGAAAAACTGTTTTTT. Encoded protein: CASSPGGGPNEKLFF. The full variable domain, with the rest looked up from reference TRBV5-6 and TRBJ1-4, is DAGVTQSPTHLIKTRGQQVTLRCSPKSGHDTVSWYQQALGQGPQFIFQYYEEEERQRGNFPDRFSGHQFPNYSSELNVNALLLGDSALYLCASSPGGGPNEKLFFGSGTQLSVL.

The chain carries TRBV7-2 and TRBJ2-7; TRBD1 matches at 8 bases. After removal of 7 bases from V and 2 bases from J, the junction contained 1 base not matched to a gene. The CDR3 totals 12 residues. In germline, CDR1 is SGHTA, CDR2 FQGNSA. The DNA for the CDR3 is TGTGCCAGCATACAGGGGGCCTACGAGCAGTACTTC. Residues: CASIQGAYEQYF.

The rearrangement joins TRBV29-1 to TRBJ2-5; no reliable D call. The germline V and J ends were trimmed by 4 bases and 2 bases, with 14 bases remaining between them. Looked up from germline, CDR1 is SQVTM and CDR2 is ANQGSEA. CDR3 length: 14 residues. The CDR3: CSVAMATAQETQYF. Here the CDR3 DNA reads TGCAGCGTTGCGATGGCAACAGCTCAAGAGACCCAGTACTTC.

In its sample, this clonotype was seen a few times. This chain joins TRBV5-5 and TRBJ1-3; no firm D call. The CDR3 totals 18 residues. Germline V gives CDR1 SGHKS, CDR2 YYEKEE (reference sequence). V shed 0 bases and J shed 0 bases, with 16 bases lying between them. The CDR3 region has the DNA TGTGCCAGCAGCTTGGTTGGCCGTGTAAGGATCTCTGGAAACACCATATATTTT. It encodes CASSLVGRVRISGNTIYF.

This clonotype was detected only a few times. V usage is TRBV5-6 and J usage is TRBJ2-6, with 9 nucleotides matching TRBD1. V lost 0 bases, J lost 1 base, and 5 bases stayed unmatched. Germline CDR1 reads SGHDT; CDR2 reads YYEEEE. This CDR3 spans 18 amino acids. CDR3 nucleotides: TGTGCCAGCAGCTTGGACAGGGGGCTAAAGTCTGGGGCCAACGTCCTGACTTTC. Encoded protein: CASSLDRGLKSGANVLTF.

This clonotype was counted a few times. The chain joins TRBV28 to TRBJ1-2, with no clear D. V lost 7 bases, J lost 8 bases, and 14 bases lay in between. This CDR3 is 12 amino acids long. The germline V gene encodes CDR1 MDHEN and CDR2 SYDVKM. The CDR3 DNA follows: TGTGCCAGCAATAAATTCCCCGACGGCTACACCTTC. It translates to CASNKFPDGYTF.

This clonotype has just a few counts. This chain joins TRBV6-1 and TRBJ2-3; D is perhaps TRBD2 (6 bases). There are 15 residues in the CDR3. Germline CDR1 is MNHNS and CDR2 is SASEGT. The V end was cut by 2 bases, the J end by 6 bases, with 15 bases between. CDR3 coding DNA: TGTGCCAGCAGTGAAATTGGGGGAGGATCGGATACGCAGTATTTT. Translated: CASSEIGGGSDTQYF.

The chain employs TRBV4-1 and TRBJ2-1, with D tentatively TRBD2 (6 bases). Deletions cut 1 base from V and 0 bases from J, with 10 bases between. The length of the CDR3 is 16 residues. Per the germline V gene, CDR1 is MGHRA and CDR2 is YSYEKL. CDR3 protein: CASSQAGTYSYNEQFF. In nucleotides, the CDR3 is TGCGCCAGCAGCCAAGCAGGGACTTACTCCTACAATGAGCAGTTCTTC.

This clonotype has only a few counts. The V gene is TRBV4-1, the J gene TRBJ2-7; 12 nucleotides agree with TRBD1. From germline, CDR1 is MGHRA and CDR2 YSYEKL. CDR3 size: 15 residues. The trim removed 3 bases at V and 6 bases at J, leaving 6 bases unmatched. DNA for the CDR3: TGCGCCAGCAGCCACGACCGGGACAGGGGGCGCGAGCAGTACTTC. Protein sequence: CASSHDRDRGREQYF.

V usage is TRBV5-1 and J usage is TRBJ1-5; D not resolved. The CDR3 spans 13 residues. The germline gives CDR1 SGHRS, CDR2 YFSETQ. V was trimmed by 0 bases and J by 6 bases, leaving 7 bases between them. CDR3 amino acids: CASSLVVGQPQHF. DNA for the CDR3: TGCGCCAGCAGCTTGGTGGTAGGTCAGCCCCAGCATTTT.

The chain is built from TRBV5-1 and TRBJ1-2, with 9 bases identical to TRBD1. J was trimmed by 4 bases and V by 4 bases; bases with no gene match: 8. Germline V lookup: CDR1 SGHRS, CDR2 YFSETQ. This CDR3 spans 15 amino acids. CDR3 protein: CASSLTGTGSYGYTF. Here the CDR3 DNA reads TGCGCCAGCAGCCTAACCGGGACAGGGAGCTATGGCTACACCTTC. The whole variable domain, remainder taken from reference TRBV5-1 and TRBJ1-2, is KAGVTQTPRYLIKTRGQQVTLSCSPISGHRSVSWYQQTPGQGLQFLFEYFSETQRNKGNFPGRFSGRQFSNSRSEMNVSTLELGDSALYLCASSLTGTGSYGYTFGSGTRLTVV.

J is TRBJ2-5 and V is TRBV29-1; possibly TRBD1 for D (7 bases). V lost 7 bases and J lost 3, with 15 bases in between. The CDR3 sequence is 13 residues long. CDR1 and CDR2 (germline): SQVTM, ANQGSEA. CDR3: CSACRGAEETQYF. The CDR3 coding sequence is TGCAGCGCATGCAGGGGGGCTGAAGAGACCCAGTACTTC.

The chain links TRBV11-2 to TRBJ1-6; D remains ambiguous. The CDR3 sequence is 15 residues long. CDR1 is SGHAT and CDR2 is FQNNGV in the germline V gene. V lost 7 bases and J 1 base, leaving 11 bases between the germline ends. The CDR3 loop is CASTLTQSYNSPLHF. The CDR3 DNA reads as TGTGCCAGCACCCTTACACAATCCTATAATTCACCCCTCCACTTT.

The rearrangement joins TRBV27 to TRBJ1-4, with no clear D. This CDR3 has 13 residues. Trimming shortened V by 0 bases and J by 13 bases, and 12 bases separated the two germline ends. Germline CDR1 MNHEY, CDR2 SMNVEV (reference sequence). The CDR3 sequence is CASSLSGTRALFF. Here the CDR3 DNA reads TGTGCCAGCAGTTTATCCGGAACCAGAGCACTGTTTTTT.

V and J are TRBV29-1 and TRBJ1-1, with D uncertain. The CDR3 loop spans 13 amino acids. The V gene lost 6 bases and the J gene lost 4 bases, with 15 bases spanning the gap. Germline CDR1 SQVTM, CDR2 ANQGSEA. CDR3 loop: CSVAKLMSTEAFF. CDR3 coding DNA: TGCAGCGTAGCAAAGCTAATGAGCACTGAAGCTTTCTTT.

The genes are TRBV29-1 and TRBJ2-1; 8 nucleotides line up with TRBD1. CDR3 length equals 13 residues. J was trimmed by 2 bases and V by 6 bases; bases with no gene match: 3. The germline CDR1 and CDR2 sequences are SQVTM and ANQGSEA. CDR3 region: CSVGQGTYNEQFF. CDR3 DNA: TGCAGCGTCGGACAGGGAACCTACAATGAGCAGTTCTTC.

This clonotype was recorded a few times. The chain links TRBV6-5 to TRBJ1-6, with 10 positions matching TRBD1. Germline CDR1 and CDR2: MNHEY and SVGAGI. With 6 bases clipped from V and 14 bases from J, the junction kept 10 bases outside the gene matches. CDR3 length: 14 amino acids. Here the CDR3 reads CASSSGTGVLSLHF. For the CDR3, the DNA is TGTGCCAGCAGCTCCGGGACAGGGGTATTGTCCCTCCACTTT.

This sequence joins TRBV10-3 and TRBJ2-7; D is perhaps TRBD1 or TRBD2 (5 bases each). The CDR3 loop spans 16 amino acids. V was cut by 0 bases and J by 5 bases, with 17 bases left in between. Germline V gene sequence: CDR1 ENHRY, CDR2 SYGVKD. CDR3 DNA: TGTGCCATCAGTGAGTCGGGCGGGCACCTGGGGCACGAGCAGTACTTC. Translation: CAISESGGHLGHEQYF.

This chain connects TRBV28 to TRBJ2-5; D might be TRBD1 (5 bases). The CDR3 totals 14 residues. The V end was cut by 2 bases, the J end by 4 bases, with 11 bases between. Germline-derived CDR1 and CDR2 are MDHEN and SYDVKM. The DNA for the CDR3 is TGTGCCAGCAGTTTAATCTCAGGGTTAGAGACCCAGTACTTC. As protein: CASSLISGLETQYF.

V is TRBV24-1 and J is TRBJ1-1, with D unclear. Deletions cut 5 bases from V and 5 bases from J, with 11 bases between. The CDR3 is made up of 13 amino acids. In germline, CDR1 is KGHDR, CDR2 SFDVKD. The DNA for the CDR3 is TGTGCCACCAGTGGGGCCTCTGGAACTGAAGCTTTCTTT. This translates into CATSGASGTEAFF.

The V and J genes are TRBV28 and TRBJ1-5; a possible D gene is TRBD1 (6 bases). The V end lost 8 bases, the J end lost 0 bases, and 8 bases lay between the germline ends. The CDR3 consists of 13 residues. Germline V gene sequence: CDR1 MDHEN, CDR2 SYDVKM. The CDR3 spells CASGGGSNQPQHF. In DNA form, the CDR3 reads TGTGCCAGCGGAGGGGGTAGCAATCAGCCCCAGCATTTT.

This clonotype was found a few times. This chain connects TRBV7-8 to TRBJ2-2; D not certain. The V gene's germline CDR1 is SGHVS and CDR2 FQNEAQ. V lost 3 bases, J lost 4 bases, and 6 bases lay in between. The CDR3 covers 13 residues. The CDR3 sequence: CASSFRLTGELFF. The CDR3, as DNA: TGTGCCAGCAGCTTCCGGCTCACCGGGGAGCTGTTTTTT. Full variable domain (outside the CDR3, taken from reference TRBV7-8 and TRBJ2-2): GAGVSQSPRYKVAKRGQDVALRCDPISGHVSLFWYQQALGQGPEFLTYFQNEAQLDKSGLPSDRFFAERPEGSVSTLKIQRTQQEDSAVYLCASSFRLTGELFFGEGSRLTVL.

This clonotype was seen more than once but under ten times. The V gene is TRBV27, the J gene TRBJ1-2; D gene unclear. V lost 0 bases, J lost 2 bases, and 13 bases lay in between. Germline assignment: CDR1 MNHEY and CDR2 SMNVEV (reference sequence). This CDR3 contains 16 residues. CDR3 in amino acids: CASSLSEGHLNYGYTF. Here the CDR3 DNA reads TGTGCCAGCAGTTTATCGGAAGGGCATCTCAACTATGGCTACACCTTC.

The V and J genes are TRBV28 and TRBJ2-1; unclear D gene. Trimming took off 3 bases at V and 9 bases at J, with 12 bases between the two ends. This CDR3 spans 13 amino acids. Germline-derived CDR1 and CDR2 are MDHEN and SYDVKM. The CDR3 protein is CASSFLSPGEQFF. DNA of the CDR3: TGTGCCAGCAGTTTCCTCTCACCGGGTGAGCAGTTCTTC. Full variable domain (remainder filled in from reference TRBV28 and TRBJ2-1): DVKVTQSSRYLVKRTGEKVFLECVQDMDHENMFWYRQDPGLGLRLIYFSYDVKMKEKGDIPEGYSVSREKKERFSLILESASTNQTSMYLCASSFLSPGEQFFGPGTRLTVL.

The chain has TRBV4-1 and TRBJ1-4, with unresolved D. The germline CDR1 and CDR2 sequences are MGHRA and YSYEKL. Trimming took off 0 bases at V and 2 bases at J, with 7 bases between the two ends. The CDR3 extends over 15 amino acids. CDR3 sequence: CASSQDPQTNEKLFF. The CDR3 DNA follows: TGCGCCAGCAGCCAAGATCCGCAGACTAATGAAAAACTGTTTTTT.